This T cell receptor (beta chain) appears in the sequencing data of a study of breast tumors, draining lymph nodes, adjacent tissues. Per the germline V gene, CDR1 is SGHRS and CDR2 is YFSETQ. The J segment lost 0 bases and the V segment lost 4 bases, leaving 5 bases of the junction unmatched. The CDR3 contains 16 residues. The lymph nodes were axillary draining lymph nodes from breast cancer patients. From the multiplex PCR reads, TCRdb called clonotypes with MiXCR, one entry per CDR3 protein. The repertoire holds 100,000 to 150,000 distinct CDR3 sequences, with about a fifth as singletons. This clonotype was seen repeatedly, ten times or more. Its target is not known. Whole-study results and caveats: Tumor TCR diversity was below lymph nodes but above nontumor tissue.

Sequenced sample: axillary lymph node tissue. The chain couples TRBV5-1 to TRBJ2-1, with 9 bases matching TRBD2. The receptor comes from a female donor with breast cancer. Some clones in this sample may be carry-over from other donors' samples. CDR3 residues: CASSPLAGSSYNEQFF. The CDR3 bases are TGCGCCAGCAGCCCTCTAGCGGGAAGCTCCTACAATGAGCAGTTCTTC. Based on the CDR3 plus reference TRBV5-1 and TRBJ2-1, the full variable domain is KAGVTQTPRYLIKTRGQQVTLSCSPISGHRSVSWYQQTPGQGLQFLFEYFSETQRNKGNFPGRFSGRQFSNSRSEMNVSTLELGDSALYLCASSPLAGSSYNEQFFGPGTRLTVL.